The sample holds one count of the clone carrying this T cell receptor (beta chain). Its cognate antigen is unknown. This sample is part of a study of Ad26.COV2.S vaccination and SARS-CoV-2 variants. Whole-study context: Ad26.COV2.S given intramuscularly, once or twice 56 days apart. Study outcomes and limitations: Analytic work on TCR breadth and depth might have understated the full extent of total T cell responses. Vaccine recipients and placebo recipients showed similar non-spike TCR breadth.

V was pared by 3 bases and J by 4 bases, with 2 bases of the junction left unmatched. The length of the CDR3 is 13 residues. Germline V gene lookup returns CDR1 MNHEY and CDR2 SMNVEV (reference sequence). The sample's treatment: 15 to 20 received Ad26.COV2.S at low or high dose, single or two shots; 5 received placebo; per-sample allocation not given. After the first vaccine or placebo injection, samples were drawn on day 63. It was an adult aged 18-55 years in Boston who was the donor. Profiled with immunoSEQ multiplex PCR; TCRdb holds only in-frame clones, not every one. The table lists under 550,000 clones, 88% of them singletons.

The specimen was peripheral blood, collected in a trial of Ad26.COV2.S vaccine versus placebo. The rearrangement joins TRBV27 to TRBJ1-2; 7 nucleotides agree with TRBD1. The receptor was isolated from a person aged 18-60 years who received the Ad26.COV2.S COVID-19 vaccine or a placebo. The CDR3 spells CASSFRQGYGYTF. The CDR3 nucleotides are TGTGCCAGCAGTTTCCGACAGGGCTATGGCTACACCTTC.